The 8 T cell receptor beta chains presented below share a single source sample, sequenced in a study of T cells in narcolepsy. Using immunoSEQ multiplex PCR, the repertoire was profiled, and TCRdb retains in-frame clones only, with some absent. The top ten clones hold around 1% of a sample with tens of thousands of clones, roughly four fifths of them seen once. Sample: memory (CD45RA-) CD4+ T cells from blood. The receptors here all came from a human donor in good health.

CDR3 amino acids: CASGSYEQYF. The CDR3 DNA reads as TGTGCCAGCGGCTCCTACGAGCAGTACTTC. The chain recombines TRBV28 with TRBJ2-5, with D uncertain. The end of the DNA fits TRBJ2-7 better, so the J call may be wrong. This CDR3 is built from 10 residues. Germline assignment: CDR1 MDHEN and CDR2 SYDVKM.

The chain couples TRBV29-1 to TRBJ1-4; D gene ambiguous. From germline, CDR1 is SQVTM and CDR2 ANQGSEA. The V end lost 0 bases, the J end lost 7 bases, and 15 bases lay between the germline ends. The CDR3 extends over 15 amino acids. The CDR3 region is CSVEEWQAGVEKLFF. DNA for the CDR3: TGCAGCGTTGAAGAATGGCAGGCTGGGGTTGAAAAACTGTTTTTT.

The chain recombines TRBV30 with TRBJ2-5, with D uncertain. The CDR3 runs to 14 residues. V lost 2 bases to trimming and J lost 3 bases, with 13 bases between them. Looked up from germline, CDR1 is GTSNPN and CDR2 is SVGIG (reference sequence). Here the CDR3 reads CAWSSAAVKETQYF. The CDR3 DNA follows: TGTGCCTGGAGTTCAGCCGCGGTTAAAGAGACCCAGTACTTC.

The chain employs TRBV12-5 and TRBJ2-5; possibly TRBD1 for D (6 bases). CDR3 length equals 16 residues. V gave up 5 bases and J gave up 4 bases, with 20 bases separating them. Germline-derived CDR1 and CDR2 are LGHNT and FRNRAP. This CDR3 is CASGHWTVSRRETQYF. The CDR3 DNA follows: TGTGCTAGTGGTCACTGGACAGTAAGTAGGCGAGAGACCCAGTACTTC.

The chain recombines TRBV4-1 with TRBJ1-2; no reliable D call. Germline CDR1 reads MGHRA; CDR2 reads YSYEKL. Trimming removed 4 bases at V and 2 bases at J, with 14 bases between. CDR3 length equals 15 residues. The CDR3: CASSPRSRMNYGYTF. The CDR3 DNA follows: TGCGCCAGCAGCCCAAGGAGCAGAATGAACTATGGCTACACCTTC.

The chain employs TRBV13 and TRBJ2-6; D gene unclear. V was clipped by 5 bases and J by 0 bases, with 8 bases between them. CDR3 length: 15 residues. The V gene's germline CDR1 is PRHDT and CDR2 FYEKMQ (reference sequence). CDR3: CASSPQDSGANVLTF. CDR3 in DNA: TGTGCCAGCAGCCCGCAGGACTCTGGGGCCAACGTCCTGACTTTC.

As DNA, the CDR3 is TGTGCCAGCAGTAAACGGGGGGCTAAATCTGAAGCTTTCTTT. It encodes CASSKRGAKSEAFF. This chain connects TRBV28 to TRBJ1-1; possibly TRBD1 for D (6 bases). Trimming cost V 5 bases and J 6 bases, with 16 bases left between them. Germline CDR1 and CDR2: MDHEN and SYDVKM. The CDR3 is 14 residues long.

The rearrangement links TRBV6-5 to TRBJ2-7; D call uncertain. With 6 bases removed from V and 0 bases from J, the gap between germline ends came to 12 bases. CDR3 size: 14 residues. Germline lookup yields CDR1 MNHEY and CDR2 SVGAGI. CDR3 protein: CASSPSGSSYEQYF. In nucleotides, the CDR3 is TGTGCCAGCAGCCCATCGGGTTCCTCCTACGAGCAGTACTTC.